Below, 6 T cell receptor beta chains from the same sample are listed, as sequenced in a study of blood T cell repertoires in COVID-19. Profiling relied on immunoSEQ multiplex PCR, and the TCRdb table lists in-frame clones only, not all of them. The profile shows approximately 37,000 clones, 65% to 90% of them singletons. Sequencing used peripheral blood. The receptors originated from a man aged 40-49 years with active COVID-19.

The chain uses TRBV6-2 or TRBV6-3 and TRBJ2-1; D is perhaps TRBD2 (6 bases). Germline assignment: CDR1 MNHEY and CDR2 SVGEGT. Trimming stripped 6 bases from V and 2 bases from J, with 11 bases between. The CDR3 runs to 14 residues. Written as DNA, the CDR3 is TGTGCCAGCAGCACGACTAGAACCTACAATGAGCAGTTCTTC. Its protein product is CASSTTRTYNEQFF.

The genes are TRBV11-2 and TRBJ1-1; TRBD1 matches at 7 bases. The V segment lost 3 bases and the J segment 1 base; nucleotides outside the gene matches: 11. The CDR3 extends over 17 amino acids. Looked up from germline, CDR1 is SGHAT and CDR2 is FQNNGV. The CDR3 nucleotides are TGTGCCAGCAGCTTTCGGCTGGGACAGTCCGGGAACACTGAAGCTTTCTTT. Translating it yields CASSFRLGQSGNTEAFF.

This clone was observed a single time. The chain uses TRBV27 and TRBJ1-1; D possibly corresponds to TRBD1 (6 bases). Germline values: CDR1 MNHEY, CDR2 SMNVEV (reference sequence). The length of the CDR3 is 15 residues. With 3 bases removed from V and 1 base from J, the gap between germline ends came to 12 bases. CDR3 nucleotides: TGTGCCAGCAGTTTTAGCCGGGACACGAACACTGAAGCTTTCTTT. Its protein is CASSFSRDTNTEAFF.

This clone was seen a single time. In DNA, the CDR3 is TGTGCCAGAAGATGGGACTCACGCACCGGGGAGCTGTTTTTT. Its protein is CARRWDSRTGELFF. This chain joins TRBV5-3 and TRBJ2-2; a weak D match, TRBD2 (6 bases). TRBV5-3 carries the ORF label, with uncertain function. This CDR3 has 14 residues. The V and J ends lost 5 bases and 4 bases respectively, with 12 bases between them.

V gene TRBV9 combines with J gene TRBJ1-2, with 8 bases fitting TRBD1. Germline values: CDR1 SGDLS, CDR2 YYNGEE. The junction had 18 bases not matched to a gene; V was cut back by 3 bases and J by 5 bases. The length of the CDR3 is 18 residues. The CDR3 spells CASSAPGTGNSMGYGYTF. In DNA, the CDR3 is TGTGCCAGCAGCGCCCCCGGGACAGGAAACTCCATGGGGTATGGCTACACCTTC.

This chain joins TRBV18 and TRBJ1-1; no definite D call. V was cut by 3 bases and J by 3 bases, with 8 bases left in between. This CDR3 spans 13 amino acids. Germline V gives CDR1 KGHSH, CDR2 LQKENI. CDR3 DNA sequence: TGTGCCAGCTCACCCCGCGGGGACACTGAAGCTTTCTTT. Translating gives CASSPRGDTEAFF.